The clone carrying this T cell receptor beta chain was observed a handful of times. The data were obtained in a study of shared clonotypes between healthy human individuals. The table came from immunoSEQ multiplex PCR; TCRdb's copy has only in-frame clones and leaves some out. The sample lists about 1 million clones; around 74% were seen once. Germline CDR1 and CDR2: SGHRS and YFSETQ. The CDR3 totals 16 residues. With V trimmed by 4 bases and J by 0 bases, 5 bases remained unmatched. The rearrangement joins TRBV5-1 to TRBJ2-1; 9 bases are a match to TRBD1. This TCR was recovered from a man between 18 and 29 years old in good health. The sample consisted of memory CD4+ T cells sorted from blood. Regarding subset: CD45RA-negative fraction. The CDR3 loop is CASSHGQGSSYNEQFF. The CDR3 region has the DNA TGCGCCAGCAGCCACGGACAGGGGAGCTCCTACAATGAGCAGTTCTTC.